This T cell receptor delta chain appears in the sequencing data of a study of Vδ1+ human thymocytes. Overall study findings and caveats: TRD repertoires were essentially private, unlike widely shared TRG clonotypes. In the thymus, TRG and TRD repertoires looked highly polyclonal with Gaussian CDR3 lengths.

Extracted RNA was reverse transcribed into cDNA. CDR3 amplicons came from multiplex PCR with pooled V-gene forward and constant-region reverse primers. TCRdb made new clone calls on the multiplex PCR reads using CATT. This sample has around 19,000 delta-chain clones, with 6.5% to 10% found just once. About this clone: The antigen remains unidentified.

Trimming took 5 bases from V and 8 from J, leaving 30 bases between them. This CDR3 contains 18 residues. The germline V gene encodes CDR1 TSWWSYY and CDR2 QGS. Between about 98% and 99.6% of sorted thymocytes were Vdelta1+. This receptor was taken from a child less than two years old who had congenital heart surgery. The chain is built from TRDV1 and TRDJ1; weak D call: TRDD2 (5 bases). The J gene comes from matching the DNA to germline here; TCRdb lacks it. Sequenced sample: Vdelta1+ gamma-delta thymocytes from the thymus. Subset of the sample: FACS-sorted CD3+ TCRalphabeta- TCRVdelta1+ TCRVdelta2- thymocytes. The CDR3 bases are TGTGCTCTTGGGTACCAGGCCTTCGAAGCTGAGGGAGACGTAAAACTCATCTTT. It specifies CALGYQAFEAEGDVKLIF.